This T cell receptor beta chain was sequenced during a study of shared clonotypes between healthy human individuals (dated by TCRdb to 2018 to 2021). With respect to the entire study: The cohort comprised a couple of women and three men aged 18 to 49 years. To increase sequencing depth and limit assay-specific biases, different laboratories used diverse techniques to prepare libraries and sequence TCR repertoires. Per donor, leukapheresis produced somewhere between about 0.9 and 10 billion PBMCs. For each donor, three plates each were used for CD4 naive and CD4 memory, two plates were used for CD8 naive, and one plate was used for CD8 memory. To estimate repertoire size and how much clonotype sharing occurs between individuals, the study deeply sequenced the blood TCR repertoires of about five healthy adults. The paper as a whole reports these results and caveats: Only blood was sampled, and tissue TCR repertoires likely differ from those in blood. Compared with non-shared clonotypes, clonotypes shared by all four sorted-subset donors had higher generation probabilities. Naive subsets generally had larger estimated clonotype richness than memory subsets did. Based on pairwise subsampling, the degree of clonotype sharing among donors was expected to be affected by sequencing depth. When several donors were compared, the shared fraction of clonotypes was 5% to 6.5% for naive CD4, about 4% for naive CD8, more than 2% for memory CD4, and under 0.5% for memory CD8. Because the study included only a small number of donors, the genetic and exposure-history diversity represented was limited. Incomplete sequencing was indicated by rarefaction of sorted-subset datasets, despite the large sequencing depth.

In the case of this clone: The antigen it binds to is not known. One base away there is no much larger clone; base qualities are not given.

Donors were healthy HIV-negative adults with no recently reported acute infections or vaccinations. Every donor was a Caucasian adult living in Nashville, Tennessee, USA. Magnetic negative selection was used to enrich CD4+ T cells, after which naive cells were positively selected on CD45RA and the negative fraction became the memory subset. After blood collection by leukapheresis, PBMCs were isolated using Ficoll-Histopaque density gradient centrifugation and then cryopreserved in the vapor phase of liquid nitrogen. Analytical flow cytometry was used to check the purity and quantity of each magnetically sorted T cell population. From each sorted fraction, genomic DNA was isolated and quantified by UV absorbance on a Nanodrop 2000c. For CDR1 and CDR2, the germline V gene lists SGHAT and FQNNGV. V was cut back by 5 bases and J by 5 bases, leaving a gap of 12 bases between them. The CDR3 numbers 13 residues from cysteine through phenylalanine. Of all the DNA, just the CDR3 is kept, 39 bases in frame from base 1.

Using the deep immunoSEQ assay, multiplex PCR amplified TCR CDR3 regions from genomic DNA. Extracted genomic DNA from each cell subset was distributed evenly across all wells of several immunoSEQ 96-well plates, and each plate was treated as a replicate. For sorted subsets, roughly 190 ng of genomic DNA, equivalent to 25,000 to 35,000 T cell genomes, went into each replicate PCR. The purified libraries were quantified using a Qubit 3.0 fluorometer, sized with a Bioanalyzer 2100, and then quantified again using the KAPA Library Quantification kit. Every immunoSEQ 96-well plate was sequenced on a dedicated single-read 150-cycle Illumina NextSeq 550 flow cell. The study's own analysis went as follows. Because the immunoSEQ output held only junctional sequences and lacked quality scores, the filtering could not match the filtering applied to full-length reads. Sequences were annotated with PyIR, a Python wrapper for IgBLAST v1.9, and V/J genes and CDR3 were assigned using IMGT germline references. Any read was removed if the V/J assignment was weak (E-value above 1e-6), the CDR3 was missing, or the read contained stop codons, out-of-frame junctions, or ambiguous translated residues. V3J clonotypes were defined as sequences sharing an identical inferred V gene, J gene, and CDR3 amino acid sequence. Percentage overlap between repertoires was calculated by dividing the number of shared unique clonotypes by the size of the smaller repertoire. Repertoire richness was assessed with RTK rarefaction, the Chao1 estimator, and Recon v2.1 estimates of unobserved clonotypes. Generation probabilities were computed with OLGA for all TCRbeta clonotypes obtained by the gDNA method from a few donors. The table was pulled from immuneACCESS by TCRdb, which kept in-frame rearrangements only. Such tables lose some clones; where checked, under half of the loss comes from unresolved V genes, and the rest has no known cause. The V and J calls and clone size come from that table; D and trimming were worked out from the DNA. Across this sample there are millions of clones, with 80% to 95% seen only once. The ten largest clones add up to 0.3% to 0.4% of the sample.

This sequence originates from a man aged 18 to 30 in good health. Some clones in this sample may be carry-over from other donors' samples. Recombination joined TRBV11-2 with TRBJ1-2; no D gene can be assigned with confidence. Sequencing used naive CD4+ T cells from PBMCs. The cell subset or site label for this specimen denotes: CD45RA+ positively selected. The CDR3 protein: CASSPEGIYGYTF. The nucleotide sequence is given as TGTGCCAGCAGCCCGGAAGGGATTTATGGCTACACCTTC.